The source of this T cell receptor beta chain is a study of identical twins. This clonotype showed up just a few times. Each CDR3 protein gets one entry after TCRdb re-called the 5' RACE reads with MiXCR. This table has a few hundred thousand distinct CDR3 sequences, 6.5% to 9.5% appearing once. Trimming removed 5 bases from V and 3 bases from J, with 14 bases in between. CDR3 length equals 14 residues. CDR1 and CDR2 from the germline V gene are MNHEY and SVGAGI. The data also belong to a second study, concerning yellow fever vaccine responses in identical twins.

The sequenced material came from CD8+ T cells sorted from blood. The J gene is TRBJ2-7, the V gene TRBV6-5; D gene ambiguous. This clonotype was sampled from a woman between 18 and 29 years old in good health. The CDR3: CASSLPGGNYEQYF. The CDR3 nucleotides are TGTGCCAGCAGTCTACCGGGTGGCAACTACGAGCAGTACTTC.